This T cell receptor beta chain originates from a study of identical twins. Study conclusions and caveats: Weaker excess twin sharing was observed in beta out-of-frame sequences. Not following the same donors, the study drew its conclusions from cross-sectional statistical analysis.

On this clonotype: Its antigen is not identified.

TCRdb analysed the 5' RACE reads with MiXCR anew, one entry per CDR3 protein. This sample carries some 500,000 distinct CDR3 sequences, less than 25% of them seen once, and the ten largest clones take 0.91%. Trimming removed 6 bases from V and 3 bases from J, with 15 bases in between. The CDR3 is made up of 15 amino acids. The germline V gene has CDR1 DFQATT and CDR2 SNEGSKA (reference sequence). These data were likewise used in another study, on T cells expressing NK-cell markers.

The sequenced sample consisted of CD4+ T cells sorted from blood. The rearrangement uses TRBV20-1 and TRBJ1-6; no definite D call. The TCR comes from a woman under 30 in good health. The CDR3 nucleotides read TGCAGTGCAATTGACGGTTTCTTCTATAATTCACCCCTCCACTTT. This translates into CSAIDGFFYNSPLHF.